The sequence of this T cell receptor (beta chain) was determined in a study of T-cell reconstitution after alpha-beta-depleted transplantation in children. Study outcomes and limitations: Certain patients had high TCRbeta diversity at day 60, and it came from recipient T cells and thymic progenitors that survived. By one year post-transplant, T-cell counts and diversity largely arose from T cells that were newly produced. There were reportedly several hundred expanded graft clones from which alpha-beta T cells came about two months after transplant.

To note about this clonotype: As yet, its antigen is unknown. A much larger clone is a single base away; this may be a read error.

Unique molecular identifiers were incorporated during preparation of the TCRbeta library. A single record per CDR3 protein comes from TCRdb applying MiXCR to the PCR reads. Here the sample spans 550,000 to 800,000 distinct CDR3 sequences, around 13% being singletons. The germline V gene encodes CDR1 LNHNV and CDR2 YYDKDF (reference sequence). The CDR3 is 16 amino acids. Material: PBMCs, obtained before TCRalphabeta/CD19-depleted stem cell transplant. This chain joins TRBV15 and TRBJ1-2; TRBD1 might be the D (5 bases). The clonotype was recovered from a girl aged 2 to 9 with congenital amegakaryocytic thrombocytopenia, due to receive a stem cell transplant. The CDR3 spells CATTRDATEANYGYTF. Here the CDR3 DNA reads TGTGCCACCACCAGAGATGCGACAGAAGCTAACTATGGCTACACCTTC.